This T cell receptor (beta chain) emerged from a study of cytomegalovirus exposure and HLA in healthy donors. Clones were read by immunoSEQ multiplex PCR, and TCRdb kept only the in-frame ones, dropping some. The repertoire includes around 220,000 clones, just over 85% of them detected once, and around 3% sits in the top ten. Study-level findings and limits: As confirmed in vitro, three CMV-associated chains were specific for CMV antigens. The tendency of first-cohort TCR clusters to co-occur in the roughly 130 validation repertoires emerged from a later analysis.

The CDR3 contains 15 residues. The V segment lost 0 bases and the J segment 8 bases; nucleotides outside the gene matches: 8. Germline values: CDR1 SGDLS, CDR2 YYNGEE. As concerns this clone: Its cognate antigen is unknown.

The donors were in the roughly 120-subject validation cohort, distinct from the roughly 600-subject first cohort. The chain uses TRBV9 and TRBJ2-1; 7 nucleotides line up with TRBD2. This receptor was obtained from a woman aged 18-29 years in good health and CMV-seronegative. Sequenced material: PBMCs. The CDR3 DNA follows: TGTGCCAGCAGCGTAGCCCCGGGGGAGGGCTATGAGCAGTTCTTC. This translates into CASSVAPGEGYEQFF.